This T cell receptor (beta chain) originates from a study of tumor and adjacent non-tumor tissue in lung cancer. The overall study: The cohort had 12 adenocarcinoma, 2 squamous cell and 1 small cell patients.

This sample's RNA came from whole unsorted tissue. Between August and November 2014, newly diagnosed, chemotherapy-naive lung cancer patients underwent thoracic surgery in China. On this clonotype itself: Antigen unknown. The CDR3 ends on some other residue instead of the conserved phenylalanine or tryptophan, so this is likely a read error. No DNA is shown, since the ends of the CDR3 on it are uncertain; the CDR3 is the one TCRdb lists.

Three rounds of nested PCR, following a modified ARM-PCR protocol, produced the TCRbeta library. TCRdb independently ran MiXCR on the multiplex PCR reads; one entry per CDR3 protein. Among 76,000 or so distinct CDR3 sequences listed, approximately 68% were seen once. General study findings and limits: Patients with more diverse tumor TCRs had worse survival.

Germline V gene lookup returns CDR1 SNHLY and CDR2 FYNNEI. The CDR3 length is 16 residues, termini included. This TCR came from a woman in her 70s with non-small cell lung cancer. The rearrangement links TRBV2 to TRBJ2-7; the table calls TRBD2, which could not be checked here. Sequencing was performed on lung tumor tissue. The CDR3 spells CTSSEATIADSYEQCI.